A single sample is the source of the 21 T cell receptor beta chains below, sequenced in a study of CD8 T cells in ankylosing spondylitis. TCRdb passed the 5' RACE reads through MiXCR, listing each CDR3 protein once. The sample gives roughly 230,000 distinct CDR3 sequences, 18% of which show up once; roughly 34% is in the top ten. Sequences were obtained from blood, either unsorted or a sorted T cell fraction (not recorded which). All receptors come from a male donor with ankylosing spondylitis or in good health (not recorded which).

This clonotype came up many times. This rearrangement joins TRBV7-9 to TRBJ1-1; no reliable D call. Germline V gives CDR1 SEHNR, CDR2 FQNEAQ (reference sequence). This CDR3 comprises 13 residues. V was pared by 5 bases and J by 3 bases, with 10 bases between. The CDR3 region has the DNA TGTGCCAGCAGCCAGCAGGTTGACACTGAAGCTTTCTTT. Its protein product is CASSQQVDTEAFF. Variable domain in full (rest from reference TRBV7-9 and TRBJ1-1): DTGVSQNPRHKITKRGQNVTFRCDPISEHNRLYWYRQTLGQGPEFLTYFQNEAQLEKSRLLSDRFSAERPKGSFSTLEIQRTEQGDSAMYLCASSQQVDTEAFFGQGTRLTVV.

The rearrangement links TRBV5-1 to TRBJ2-7, with 10 bases that match TRBD1. V shed 3 bases, J shed 2 bases, and the junction held 8 bases outside the gene matches. From germline, CDR1 is SGHRS and CDR2 YFSETQ. The CDR3 is made up of 16 amino acids. CDR3 residues: CASSSRGQGYPYEQYF. CDR3 nucleotide sequence: TGCGCCAGCAGCTCGAGGGGACAGGGGTACCCCTACGAGCAGTACTTC.

This clonotype has more than one count but fewer than ten. The gene calls are TRBV29-1 and TRBJ2-7, with TRBD1 identical over 7 bases. V was pared by 3 bases and J by 3 bases, with 5 bases of the junction left unmatched. The length of the CDR3 is 13 residues. In germline, CDR1 is SQVTM, CDR2 ANQGSEA. The CDR3: CSVDTGENYEQYF. CDR3 DNA: TGCAGCGTTGACACAGGGGAAAACTACGAGCAGTACTTC.

The genes are TRBV6-2 or TRBV6-3 and TRBJ1-2, with TRBD1 matching over 11 bases. Germline-derived CDR1 and CDR2 are MNHEY and SVGEGT. The CDR3 has 14 amino acids. Losses at the gene ends were 4 bases for V and 7 bases for J; bases not matched to a gene: 5. This chain's CDR3 is CASSLRTGGRGYTF. In nucleotides, the CDR3 is TGTGCCAGCAGTTTACGGACAGGGGGCCGTGGCTACACCTTC.

This clonotype has just one count. The chain combines TRBV20-1 with TRBJ2-5; tentative D call: TRBD2 (6 bases). The germline gives CDR1 DFQATT, CDR2 SNEGSKA (reference sequence). Trimming cost V 3 bases and J 5 bases, with 22 bases left between them. The CDR3 loop spans 16 amino acids. CDR3 bases: TGCAGTGCTAGGAGGTTCCCGGGAGAGGTTCGGGAGACCCAGTACTTC. This sequence encodes CSARRFPGEVRETQYF.

In its sample, this clonotype was seen many times. The chain carries TRBV27 and TRBJ2-1, with D hard to call. V lost 3 bases and J lost 8, with 8 bases in between. The CDR3 extends over 12 amino acids. Looked up from germline, CDR1 is MNHEY and CDR2 is SMNVEV (reference sequence). CDR3 sequence: CASSLGLHEQFF. The CDR3 nucleotides are TGTGCCAGCAGTTTGGGTCTCCATGAGCAGTTCTTC.

This clonotype turned up a few times. The V call is TRBV7-9, the J call TRBJ1-2; 7 nucleotides line up with TRBD1. Per the germline V gene, CDR1 is SEHNR and CDR2 is FQNEAQ (reference sequence). With 5 bases clipped from V and 8 bases from J, the junction kept 14 bases outside the gene matches. CDR3 length equals 15 residues. CDR3 residues: CASSKSWEGAQGYTF. CDR3 in DNA: TGTGCCAGCAGCAAGAGTTGGGAGGGGGCGCAGGGCTACACCTTC.

As regards this clonotype: The junction and the germline gene differ at one end; a read error may be behind it. The CDR3 loop reads CASSLEQINEKLFF. The CDR3 DNA reads TGCGCCAGCAGCTTGGAACAGATCAATGAAAAATTGTTTTTT. This chain uses TRBV5-1 with TRBJ1-4; D remains unclear. CDR1 SGHRS and CDR2 YFSETQ come from the germline V gene. This CDR3 contains 14 residues.

J is TRBJ2-7 and V is TRBV5-5; a possible D gene is TRBD1 (6 bases). Trimming took off 2 bases at V and 1 base at J, with 10 bases between the two ends. Germline V gene sequence: CDR1 SGHKS, CDR2 YYEKEE (reference sequence). The CDR3 consists of 14 residues. The CDR3 nucleotides are TGTGCCAGCAGCTTCATACAGGGATCCTACGAGCAGTACTTC. As protein: CASSFIQGSYEQYF.

This clonotype was seen a few times. This sequence joins TRBV5-6 and TRBJ2-7; 8 nucleotides line up with TRBD2. Germline V gene lookup returns CDR1 SGHDT and CDR2 YYEEEE. The CDR3 runs to 16 residues. V trimming: 4 bases; J trimming: 2 bases; junction bases outside the gene matches: 11. CDR3 residues: CASSPPAGGMTYEQYF. DNA of the CDR3: TGTGCCAGCAGCCCCCCTGCGGGAGGAATGACCTACGAGCAGTACTTC.

J is TRBJ2-5 and V is TRBV15; 11 bases are a match to TRBD2. The V and J ends lost 2 bases and 2 bases, in that order; junction bases with no gene match: 7. Germline assignment: CDR1 LNHNV and CDR2 YYDKDF (reference sequence). The CDR3 totals 17 residues. CDR3 sequence (DNA): TGTGCCACCAGCAGACCAGTGGGACTAGCGGAACAAGAGACCCAGTACTTC. Translating it yields CATSRPVGLAEQETQYF.

This clonotype was seen a handful of times. The CDR3: CASSLDEQETQYF. For the CDR3, the DNA is TGTGCCAGCAGCTTGGACGAGCAAGAGACCCAGTACTTC. The rearrangement uses TRBV5-5 and TRBJ2-5; D gene unclear. The CDR3 covers 13 residues. From germline, CDR1 is SGHKS and CDR2 YYEKEE (reference sequence). Trimming removed 0 bases at V and 2 bases at J, with 5 bases between.

The chain employs TRBV12-3 or TRBV12-4 and TRBJ1-1, with D uncertain. V lost 7 bases and J lost 3, with 12 bases in between. The CDR3 totals 13 residues. This chain's CDR3 is CASTLMRDTEAFF. CDR3 DNA sequence: TGTGCCAGCACCCTTATGAGGGACACTGAAGCTTTCTTT.

This clonotype was seen at least ten times. This chain links TRBV6-1 with TRBJ2-5, with D unclear. Germline-derived CDR1 and CDR2 are MNHNS and SASEGT. V dropped 0 bases and J dropped 2 bases, with 7 bases sitting between them. The CDR3 spans 14 residues. CDR3 protein: CASSEAGLQETQYF. The CDR3 region has the DNA TGTGCCAGCAGTGAAGCGGGGTTGCAAGAGACCCAGTACTTC.

The sample holds many counts of this clonotype. The V call is TRBV5-1, the J call TRBJ2-4; D uncertain. The CDR3 is 15 amino acids. The germline V gene has CDR1 SGHRS and CDR2 YFSETQ. Between the trimmed V and J ends, which lost 4 bases and 0 bases, there was a span of 11 bases. CDR3 protein: CASSPDWLAKNIQYF. The CDR3 bases are TGCGCCAGCAGCCCAGACTGGTTAGCCAAAAACATTCAGTACTTC.

The V and J genes are TRBV4-1 and TRBJ2-3; D tentatively reads TRBD1 or TRBD2 (5 bases each). Germline V gene sequence: CDR1 MGHRA, CDR2 YSYEKL. V shed 2 bases and J shed 0 bases, with 12 bases lying between them. The CDR3 has 16 residues. The CDR3 here is CASSQQPGPSTDTQYF. CDR3 sequence (DNA): TGCGCCAGCAGCCAACAACCGGGACCCAGCACAGATACGCAGTATTTT.

This sequence joins TRBV2 and TRBJ1-1; the D is unclear. The CDR3 has 13 amino acids. CDR1 SNHLY and CDR2 FYNNEI come from the germline V gene. The CDR3 bases are TGTTCCTTAGCTGTGGGTCCGGCCACTGAAGCTTTCTTT. Its translation: CSLAVGPATEAFF.

This clonotype has only a few counts. J is TRBJ2-7 and V is TRBV21-1; the D call TRBD1 from the table was never checked on the DNA. TRBV21-1 is annotated as a pseudogene. The CDR3 consists of 14 residues. The CDR3 DNA reads TGTGCCAGCAGCGCACCGGGACATCCCTACGAGCAGTACTTC. Translating it yields CASSAPGHPYEQYF.

This clonotype was observed a few times. V usage is TRBV28 and J usage is TRBJ2-7, with a possible D match to TRBD1 (6 bases). This CDR3 spans 15 amino acids. Germline loops: CDR1 MDHEN, CDR2 SYDVKM. V gave up 2 bases and J gave up 5 bases, with 16 bases separating them. The CDR3 here is CASSLQGRIGDEQYF. CDR3 bases: TGTGCCAGCAGTTTACAGGGGCGCATAGGGGACGAGCAGTACTTC.

This clonotype was recorded a few times. The V call is TRBV28, the J call TRBJ2-1; TRBD2 aligns across 8 bases. The CDR3 runs 16 residues. Per germline, CDR1 MDHEN and CDR2 SYDVKM. V lost 5 bases and J lost 8; bases outside the gene matches: 14. CDR3 nucleotide sequence: TGTGCCAGCAGTCCCCGGACTAGCAGGGGTCGCGATGAGCAGTTCTTC. Translation gives CASSPRTSRGRDEQFF.

Remarks on this clonotype: The junction and the germline gene differ at one end; a read error may be behind it. The chain couples TRBV3-1 to TRBJ2-1; D is perhaps TRBD1 (6 bases). The CDR3 length is 17 residues. Germline lookup yields CDR1 LGHDT and CDR2 YNNKEL (reference sequence). DNA for the CDR3: TGTGCCACCAGCCAAGATGTTTGGGCAGGGGTGTTTAATGAGCAGTTCTTC. Its translation is CATSQDVWAGVFNEQFF.